The next 21 T cell receptor beta chains were all read from a single sample in a study of T-cell memory formation after mild COVID-19. From the 5' RACE reads, TCRdb called clonotypes with MiXCR, one entry per CDR3 protein. This table has hundreds of thousands of distinct CDR3 sequences, 20% to 25% appearing once. Sequencing was done on a sample of PBMCs or a T cell subset sorted from them (not recorded which). These TCRs come from an adult woman who had mild COVID-19 (a few samples of this study predate the infection). Cell type and time point are not known.

V is TRBV7-2 and J is TRBJ2-1, with 8 bases that match TRBD2. This CDR3 has 16 residues. Germline values: CDR1 SGHTA, CDR2 FQGNSA. V dropped 5 bases and J dropped 5; count of bases not matched to a gene: 11. The CDR3 region is CASSTTGTRGNNEQFF. CDR3 in DNA: TGTGCCAGCAGCACAACCGGGACTAGGGGCAACAATGAGCAGTTCTTC.

This clonotype has only a few counts. The J gene is TRBJ2-7, the V gene TRBV4-3; D may correspond to TRBD1 or TRBD2 (7 bases each). From germline, CDR1 is LGHNA and CDR2 YSLEER. Between the trimmed V and J ends, which lost 0 bases and 5 bases, there was a span of 11 bases. The CDR3 consists of 14 residues. The CDR3 DNA reads as TGCGCCAGCAGCCAAGATCCAGGGGGGGACGAGCAGTACTTC. As protein: CASSQDPGGDEQYF.

This clonotype was detected only a few times. The chain combines TRBV12-3 or TRBV12-4 with TRBJ1-1, with 7 bases fitting TRBD1. The junction had 4 bases not matched to a gene; V was cut back by 5 bases and J by 1 base. This CDR3 is 14 amino acids long. The DNA of the CDR3 is TGTGCCAGCAGTGCCCAGGGGGGGAACACTGAAGCTTTCTTT. The encoded protein is CASSAQGGNTEAFF.

Only a few counts were recorded for this clonotype. The J gene is TRBJ1-1, the V gene TRBV10-3; weak D call: TRBD1 (5 bases). Germline V lookup: CDR1 ENHRY, CDR2 SYGVKD. Trimming left V 2 bases short and J 5 bases short, with 9 bases between. CDR3 length: 13 amino acids. CDR3 sequence reads: CAISEGGLTEAFF. CDR3 sequence (DNA): TGTGCCATCAGTGAGGGGGGTCTGACTGAAGCTTTCTTT.

The chain carries TRBV24-1 and TRBJ1-1; D is possibly TRBD1 (5 bases). This CDR3 region has 13 residues. Trimming shortened V by 4 bases and J by 1 base, and 6 bases separated the two germline ends. CDR1 is KGHDR and CDR2 is SFDVKD in the germline V gene. CDR3 nucleotides: TGTGCCACCAGTGACGACAGGAACACTGAAGCTTTCTTT. Translation gives CATSDDRNTEAFF.

The chain has TRBV12-3 or TRBV12-4 and TRBJ2-1; a weak D match, TRBD1 (6 bases). V was pared by 6 bases and J by 7 bases, with 10 bases between. This CDR3 has 12 amino acids. CDR3 nucleotides: TGTGCCAGCAGGACGAGGGGGAATGAGCAGTTCTTC. Residues: CASRTRGNEQFF.

This clonotype was seen only a few times. The chain carries TRBV20-1 and TRBJ2-2; 10 bases line up with TRBD1. The CDR3 sequence is 16 residues long. The V and J ends lost 2 bases and 6 bases, in that order; junction bases with no gene match: 9. Germline V gene sequence: CDR1 DFQATT, CDR2 SNEGSKA (reference sequence). CDR3 residues: CSARTTTGGEAGELFF. Here the CDR3 DNA reads TGCAGTGCTAGAACCACGACAGGGGGCGAAGCCGGGGAGCTGTTTTTT.

The chain employs TRBV20-1 and TRBJ2-7, with TRBD2 matching 7 bases. The CDR3 loop spans 15 amino acids. Germline CDR1 reads DFQATT; CDR2 reads SNEGSKA (reference sequence). Written as DNA, the CDR3 is TGCAGCATTAGAAGAGGCGGGAGTGCCCCTCTCGAGCAGTACTTC. It translates to CSIRRGGSAPLEQYF.

This chain links TRBV29-1 with TRBJ2-1; TRBD1 matches 8 bases. After removal of 8 bases from V and 8 bases from J, the junction contained 11 bases not matched to a gene. This CDR3 is built from 13 residues. From germline, CDR1 is SQVTM and CDR2 ANQGSEA. CDR3 in amino acids: CSSRQGTGHEQFF. CDR3 DNA: TGCAGCTCTAGACAGGGGACGGGCCATGAGCAGTTCTTC.

This clonotype came up a few times. This chain uses TRBV6-5 with TRBJ2-4, with D unresolved. This CDR3 spans 15 amino acids. Germline V gene sequence: CDR1 MNHEY, CDR2 SVGAGI. V was clipped by 8 bases and J by 0 bases, with 14 bases between them. The CDR3 spells CASGPGLLAKNIQYF. In nucleotides, the CDR3 is TGTGCCAGCGGACCTGGGCTACTAGCCAAAAACATTCAGTACTTC.

The CDR3 is CASSALWTSGSSGANVLTF. Written as DNA, the CDR3 is TGTGCCAGCAGCGCCTTATGGACTAGCGGATCCTCTGGGGCCAACGTCCTGACTTTC. The chain links TRBV9 to TRBJ2-6; 10 nucleotides align to TRBD2. This CDR3 comprises 19 residues. Trimming at V came to 3 bases and at J to 0 bases, leaving 9 bases not matched to a gene. Germline V lookup: CDR1 SGDLS, CDR2 YYNGEE.

Details on this clonotype: One end of the junction fails to match germline, which may point to a read error. This chain uses TRBV7-6 with TRBJ2-1; 9 nucleotides line up with TRBD2. CDR1 SGHVS and CDR2 FNYEAQ come from the germline V gene. The CDR3 contains 19 residues. The DNA of the CDR3 is TGTGCCAGCAGCTTAAAGGCGCGGGAGGGCCGAGGGTCCTACAAAGAGCAGTTCTTC. Residues: CASSLKAREGRGSYKEQFF.

This clonotype has just a few counts. The chain is built from TRBV19 and TRBJ2-1, with 9 nucleotides matching TRBD1. The CDR3 is 15 residues long. Germline V lookup: CDR1 LNHDA, CDR2 SQIVND (reference sequence). Trimming at V came to 5 bases and at J to 0 bases, leaving 2 bases not matched to a gene. This chain's CDR3 is CASSDRGFSYNEQFF. In DNA form, the CDR3 reads TGTGCCAGTAGTGACAGGGGGTTCTCCTACAATGAGCAGTTCTTC.

The J gene is TRBJ2-2, the V gene TRBV15; D call uncertain. Germline V gene sequence: CDR1 LNHNV, CDR2 YYDKDF (reference sequence). With 2 bases removed from V and 4 bases from J, the gap between germline ends came to 11 bases. CDR3 length: 15 amino acids. For the CDR3, the DNA is TGTGCCACCAGCAGACCCCCCTCCGGCACCGGGGAGCTGTTTTTT. This gives the protein CATSRPPSGTGELFF.

This clonotype has just a few counts. This chain connects TRBV15 to TRBJ2-7; 11 nucleotides match TRBD2. J was trimmed by 6 bases and V by 1 base; bases with no gene match: 11. The germline V gene has CDR1 LNHNV and CDR2 YYDKDF (reference sequence). The CDR3 loop spans 17 amino acids. CDR3 bases: TGTGCCACCAGCAGAGTCGCGGGCGCTAGCGGGAGGTTCGAGCAGTACTTC. Protein: CATSRVAGASGRFEQYF. Variable domain in full (rest from reference TRBV15 and TRBJ2-7): DAMVIQNPRYQVTQFGKPVTLSCSQTLNHNVMYWYQQKSSQAPKLLFHYYDKDFNNEADTPDNFQSRRPNTSFCFLDIRSPGLGDTAMYLCATSRVAGASGRFEQYFGPGTRLTVT.

This chain links TRBV5-5 with TRBJ2-5; a weak D match, TRBD1 (6 bases). CDR1 SGHKS and CDR2 YYEKEE come from the germline V gene (reference sequence). V was clipped by 4 bases and J by 4 bases, with 14 bases between them. The CDR3 loop spans 14 amino acids. The chain's CDR3 is CASSHQQGLETQYF. CDR3 bases: TGTGCCAGCAGCCATCAACAGGGATTAGAGACCCAGTACTTC.

The J gene is TRBJ2-3, the V gene TRBV6-2 or TRBV6-3; TRBD2 agrees at 10 bases. Trimming removed 6 bases from V and 3 bases from J; junction bases left unmatched: 3. Germline V gene lookup returns CDR1 MNHEY and CDR2 SVGEGT. This CDR3 has 14 amino acids. CDR3: CASRTTSGTDTQYF. Here the CDR3 DNA reads TGTGCCAGCAGGACGACTAGCGGGACAGATACGCAGTATTTT.

This clonotype was counted only a few times. The chain combines TRBV7-9 with TRBJ2-1; D is perhaps TRBD1 or TRBD2 (6 bases each). The germline V and J ends were trimmed by 5 bases and 9 bases, with 14 bases remaining between them. This CDR3 has 13 residues. Per germline, CDR1 SEHNR and CDR2 FQNEAQ (reference sequence). CDR3 DNA: TGTGCCAGCAGCGTAGTGGGGGGCGCTGAGCAGTTCTTC. Residues: CASSVVGGAEQFF.

This clonotype was detected only a few times. This chain links TRBV27 with TRBJ1-2; D unresolved. Germline loops: CDR1 MNHEY, CDR2 SMNVEV (reference sequence). The V end was cut by 8 bases, the J end by 7 bases, with 11 bases between. CDR3 length: 11 residues. The CDR3 here is CASRPTFGYTF. Here the CDR3 DNA reads TGTGCCAGCCGACCTACTTTTGGCTACACCTTC.

This clonotype has just a few counts. The gene calls are TRBV12-3 or TRBV12-4 and TRBJ1-1; perhaps TRBD1 as D (6 bases). Trimming stripped 4 bases from V and 6 bases from J, with 15 bases between. The CDR3 extends over 14 amino acids. The CDR3 coding sequence is TGTGCCAGCAGTTCCTGGGTCGGGGGGCCTGAAGCTTTCTTT. It codes for CASSSWVGGPEAFF.

The sample holds a few counts of this clonotype. The gene calls are TRBV24-1 and TRBJ2-7, with 8 positions matching TRBD1. Germline CDR1 and CDR2: KGHDR and SFDVKD. The trim removed 2 bases at V and 5 bases at J, leaving 4 bases unmatched. CDR3 size: 14 residues. The chain's CDR3 is CATSDSTGDDEQYF. The DNA of the CDR3 is TGTGCCACCAGTGATTCGACAGGGGACGACGAGCAGTACTTC.